Shown below are 9 T cell receptor beta chains from a single sample sequenced in a study of blood T cell repertoires in COVID-19. The method was immunoSEQ multiplex PCR; TCRdb's version includes in-frame clones alone and lacks a portion of them. The table shows about 140,000 clones, with about three quarters occurring only once. Input material: PBMCs or T cells enriched from blood (not recorded which). The source is a woman aged 50 to 65 who had recovered from COVID-19.

The V and J genes are TRBV29-1 and TRBJ2-7; 7 nucleotides line up with TRBD1. The CDR3 length is 13 residues. Looked up from germline, CDR1 is SQVTM and CDR2 is ANQGSEA. The CDR3 loop is CSYRTGRSYEQYF. CDR3 nucleotide sequence: TGCAGTTATAGGACAGGCCGCTCCTACGAGCAGTACTTC.

The rearrangement uses TRBV5-4 and TRBJ2-1, with D maybe TRBD2 (6 bases). The CDR3 spans 16 residues. Germline V gene data show CDR1 as SGHNT and CDR2 as YYREEE (reference sequence). With 1 base removed from V and 0 bases from J, the gap between germline ends came to 11 bases. The CDR3 here is CASSLFGRSSYNEQFF. CDR3 DNA: TGTGCCAGCAGCTTGTTTGGGAGGAGCTCCTACAATGAGCAGTTCTTC.

The chain recombines TRBV9 with TRBJ2-5; possibly TRBD2 for D (7 bases). The germline CDR1 and CDR2 sequences are SGDLS and YYNGEE. The CDR3 length is 16 residues. V shed 0 bases and J shed 5 bases, with 17 bases lying between them. This CDR3 reads CASSVANGGGGETQYF. The CDR3, as DNA: TGTGCCAGCAGCGTAGCTAACGGGGGCGGGGGTGAGACCCAGTACTTC.

The chain carries TRBV2 and TRBJ1-5; the D is unclear. Germline V lookup: CDR1 SNHLY, CDR2 FYNNEI. V was trimmed by 0 bases and J by 0 bases, leaving 6 bases between them. CDR3 length equals 15 residues. CDR3 nucleotides: TGTGCCAGCAGTGAAGCCGGGAATAGCAATCAGCCCCAGCATTTT. Amino acids: CASSEAGNSNQPQHF.

This clone was observed a handful of times. This CDR3 is CASSLDSPGTEAFF. CDR3 bases: TGTGCCAGCAGCCTGGACAGCCCCGGCACTGAAGCTTTCTTT. The rearrangement joins TRBV7-9 to TRBJ1-1, with D possibly matching TRBD1 (6 bases). CDR1 is SEHNR, CDR2 FQNEAQ, per germline (reference sequence). CDR3 length: 14 residues. V gave up 5 bases and J gave up 4 bases, with 14 bases separating them. The entire variable domain, with the rest obtained from reference TRBV7-9 and TRBJ1-1, is as follows: DTGVSQNPRHKITKRGQNVTFRCDPISEHNRLYWYRQTLGQGPEFLTYFQNEAQLEKSRLLSDRFSAERPKGSFSTLEIQRTEQGDSAMYLCASSLDSPGTEAFFGQGTRLTVV.

The chain joins TRBV3-1 (or the pseudogene TRBV3-2) to TRBJ2-5; D might be TRBD2 (5 bases). The CDR3 spans 14 residues. V lost 4 bases and J lost 4, with 13 bases in between. Germline V gene lookup returns CDR1 LGHDT and CDR2 YNNKEL (reference sequence). The CDR3 coding sequence is TGTGCCAGCAGCCGGACTCCCCCGGGAGAGACCCAGTACTTC. It encodes CASSRTPPGETQYF.

V and J are TRBV13 and TRBJ2-7; no clear D gene. Germline values: CDR1 PRHDT, CDR2 FYEKMQ (reference sequence). With 2 bases removed from V and 4 bases from J, the gap between germline ends came to 15 bases. The CDR3 sequence is 15 residues long. CDR3 sequence (DNA): TGTGCCAGCAGCTTATCGTACCCGGCAGGATACGAGCAGTACTTC. Translating it yields CASSLSYPAGYEQYF.

This chain joins TRBV6-1 and TRBJ1-1, with D possibly being TRBD1 (6 bases). CDR1 is MNHNS and CDR2 is SASEGT in the germline V gene. This CDR3 comprises 14 residues. The V end was cut by 4 bases, the J end by 5 bases, with 14 bases between. The chain's CDR3 is CASSGAGARTEAFF. Written as DNA, the CDR3 is TGTGCCAGCAGTGGGGCGGGGGCACGAACTGAAGCTTTCTTT.

The gene calls are TRBV27 and TRBJ2-6; a possible D gene is TRBD2 (6 bases). From germline, CDR1 is MNHEY and CDR2 SMNVEV (reference sequence). V lost 2 bases and J lost 0, with 11 bases in between. The CDR3 loop spans 17 amino acids. The CDR3 region has the DNA TGTGCCAGCAGTTTAGTGGACGGGAGCTCTGGGGCCAACGTCCTGACTTTC. It codes for CASSLVDGSSGANVLTF.